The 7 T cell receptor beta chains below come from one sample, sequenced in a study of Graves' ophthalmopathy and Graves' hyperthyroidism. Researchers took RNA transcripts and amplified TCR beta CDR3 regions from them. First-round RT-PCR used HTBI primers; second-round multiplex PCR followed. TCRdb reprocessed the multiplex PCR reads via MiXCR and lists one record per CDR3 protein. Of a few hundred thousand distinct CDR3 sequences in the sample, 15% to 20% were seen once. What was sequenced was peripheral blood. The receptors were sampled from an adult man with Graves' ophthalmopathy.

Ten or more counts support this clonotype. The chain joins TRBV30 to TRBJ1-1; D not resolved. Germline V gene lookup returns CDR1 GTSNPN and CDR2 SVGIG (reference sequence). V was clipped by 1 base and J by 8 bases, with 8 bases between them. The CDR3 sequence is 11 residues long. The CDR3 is CAWSGVSEAFF. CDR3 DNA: TGTGCCTGGAGTGGAGTAAGCGAAGCTTTCTTT.

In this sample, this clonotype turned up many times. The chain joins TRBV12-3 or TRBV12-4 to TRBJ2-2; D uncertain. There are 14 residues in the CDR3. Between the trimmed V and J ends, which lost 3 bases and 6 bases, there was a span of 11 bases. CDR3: CASSFTSGAGELFF. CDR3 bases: TGTGCCAGCAGTTTTACGTCTGGAGCCGGGGAGCTGTTTTTT.

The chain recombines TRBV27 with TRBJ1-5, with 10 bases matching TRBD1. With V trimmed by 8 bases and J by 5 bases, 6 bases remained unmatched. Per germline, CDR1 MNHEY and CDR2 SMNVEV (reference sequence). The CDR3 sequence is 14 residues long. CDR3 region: CASGDRGLDQPQHF. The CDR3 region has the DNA TGTGCCAGCGGCGACAGGGGGCTGGATCAGCCCCAGCATTTT.

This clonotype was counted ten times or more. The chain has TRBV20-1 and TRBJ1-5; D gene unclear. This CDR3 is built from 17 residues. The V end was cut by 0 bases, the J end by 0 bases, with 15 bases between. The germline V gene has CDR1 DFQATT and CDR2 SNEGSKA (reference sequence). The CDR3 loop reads CSARDSGRDHSNQPQHF. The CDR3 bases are TGCAGTGCTAGAGATAGCGGGAGGGATCATAGCAATCAGCCCCAGCATTTT.

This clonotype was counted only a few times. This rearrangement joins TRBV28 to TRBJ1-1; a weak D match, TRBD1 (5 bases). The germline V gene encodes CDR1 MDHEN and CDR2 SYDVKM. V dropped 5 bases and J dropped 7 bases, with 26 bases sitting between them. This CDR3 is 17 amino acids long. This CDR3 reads CASSTRGGRVKASEAFF. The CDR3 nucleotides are TGTGCCAGCAGTACGCGGGGGGGTAGGGTTAAGGCCAGTGAAGCTTTCTTT.

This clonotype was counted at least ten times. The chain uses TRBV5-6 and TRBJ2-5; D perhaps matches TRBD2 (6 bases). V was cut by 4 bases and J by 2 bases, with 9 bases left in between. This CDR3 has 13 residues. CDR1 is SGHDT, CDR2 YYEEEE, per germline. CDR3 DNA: TGTGCCAGCAGCAAGACTAGACAAGAGACCCAGTACTTC. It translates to CASSKTRQETQYF.

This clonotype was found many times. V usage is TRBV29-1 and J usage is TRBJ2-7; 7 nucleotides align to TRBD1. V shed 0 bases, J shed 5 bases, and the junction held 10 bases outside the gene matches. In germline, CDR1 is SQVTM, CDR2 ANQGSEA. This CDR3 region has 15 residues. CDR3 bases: TGCAGCGTTGAAGATCCCCAACAGGGGCTCCACGAGCAGTACTTC. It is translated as CSVEDPQQGLHEQYF.